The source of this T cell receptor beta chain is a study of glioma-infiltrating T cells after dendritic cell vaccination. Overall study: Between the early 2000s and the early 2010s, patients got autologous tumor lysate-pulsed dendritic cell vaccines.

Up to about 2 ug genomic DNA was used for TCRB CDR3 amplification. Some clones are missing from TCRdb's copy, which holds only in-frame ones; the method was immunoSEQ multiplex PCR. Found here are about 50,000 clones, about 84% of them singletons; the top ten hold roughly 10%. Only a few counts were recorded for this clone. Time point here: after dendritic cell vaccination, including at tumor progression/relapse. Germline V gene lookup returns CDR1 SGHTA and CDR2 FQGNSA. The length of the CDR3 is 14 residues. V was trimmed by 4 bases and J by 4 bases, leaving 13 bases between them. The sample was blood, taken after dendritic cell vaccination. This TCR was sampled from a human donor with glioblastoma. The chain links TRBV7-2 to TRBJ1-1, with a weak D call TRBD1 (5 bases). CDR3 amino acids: CASSWGGRGTEAFF. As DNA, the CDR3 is TGTGCCAGCAGCTGGGGGGGTCGGGGCACTGAAGCTTTCTTT.